This is a list of T cell receptor beta chains from one sample in a study of regulatory T cells in long-lasting Graves disease. TCRdb reanalysed the multiplex PCR reads using MiXCR and keeps one entry per CDR3 protein. The sample records approximately 490,000 distinct CDR3 sequences, around 15% being singletons. The sample also formed part of further work on T cells in Graves' hyperthyroidism and ophthalmopathy.

The source material was peripheral blood mononuclear cells (PBMCs), sampled at new diagnosis, from a patient treated with antithyroid drugs. The source of these receptors is a man in his forties with Graves disease. Both conserved end residues are part of each CDR3. The D gene is left open where the match is weak. Rows may omit the clone size; those that give it use once, few, many or a size class.

>TRBJ2-1|NA|NA|TRBV30
TGTGCCTGGAGTGGATCAATAGGGGGGAATGAGCAGTTCTTC
CAWSGSIGGNEQFF
>TRBJ2-2|TRBD2|few|TRBV6-1
TGTGCCAGCAGTGAAACTAGCGGAAACTACCGGGAGCTGTTTTTT
CASSETSGNYRELFF
>TRBJ2-5|NA|NA|TRBV10-3
TGTGCCATCAGTGAGTCGGTCGGTCAGACCCAGCACTTC
CAISESVGQTQHF
>TRBJ1-5|TRBD1|NA|TRBV6-1
TGTGCCACCGCCTCACAGGGGGCCGGCAATCAGCCCCAGCATTTT
CATASQGAGNQPQHF
>TRBJ2-2|TRBD2|NA|TRBV12-5
TGTGCTAGTGGTCCCGGACTAGCGGGAACCGGGGAGCTGTTTTTT
CASGPGLAGTGELFF
>TRBJ1-5|TRBD1|many|TRBV30
TGTGCCTGGAGTGGCAGGGGGGGCAATCAGCCCCAGCATTTT
CAWSGRGGNQPQHF
>TRBJ2-5|NA|NA|TRBV20-1
TGCAGTGCTAGCCCAGATGTCGGTCGGGGCGAGACCCAGTACTTC
CSASPDVGRGETQYF
>TRBJ1-6|NA|few|TRBV5-1
TGCGCCAGCAGCTTGGACAGGTTCTCACCCCTCCACTTT
CASSLDRFSPLHF
>TRBJ2-7|NA|many|TRBV6-1
TGTGCCAGCTGGGGACAGAAGGGACTCGGCGAGCAGTACTTC
CASWGQKGLGEQYF
>TRBJ2-2|NA|medium-sized|TRBV28
TGTGCCAGCAGTTCGACACCGACCGGGGAGCTGTTTTTT
CASSSTPTGELFF
>TRBJ1-3|NA|few|TRBV12-3/TRBV12-4
TGTACCAGCAGTTTAGGCCCCCGGGGAAACACCATATATTTT
CTSSLGPRGNTIYF
>TRBJ2-5|TRBD1|NA|TRBV11-2
TGTGCCAGCAGCCAAGAACCCGAGGGGGCAGAGACCCAGTACTTC
CASSQEPEGAETQYF
>TRBJ2-7|TRBD1|many|TRBV20-1
TGCAGTGCACTAACAGGGGTTTTCTCCTACGAGCAGTACTTC
CSALTGVFSYEQYF
>TRBJ2-3|NA|many|TRBV3-1
TGTGCCAGCAGCCAAGATAGTTTTCTGGGATCAGATACGCAGTATTTT
CASSQDSFLGSDTQYF
>TRBJ2-7|TRBD2|many|TRBV7-8
TGTGCCAGCAGCTCCCGGTCGCCTAGCGGGGCCGACGAGCAGTACTTC
CASSSRSPSGADEQYF
>TRBJ2-7|NA|NA|TRBV6-1
TGTGCCAGCACTCCGGACAGCTCCTACGAGCAGTACTTC
CASTPDSSYEQYF
>TRBJ1-5|NA|many|TRBV20-1
TGCAGTGCTAGATTCATAGGGCGTCAGCCCCAGCATTTT
CSARFIGRQPQHF